This T cell receptor (beta chain) emerged from a study of shared clonotypes between healthy human individuals. The CDR3 runs to 14 residues. The germline V gene has CDR1 SNHLY and CDR2 FYNNEI. Trimming at V came to 7 bases and at J to 3 bases, leaving 6 bases not matched to a gene. Method: immunoSEQ multiplex PCR; TCRdb's copy keeps in-frame clones and lacks some. The table lists fewer than 2.5 million clones, approximately 94% of them singletons, with about 0.34% in the top ten. This TCR came from a man aged 18 to 29 in good health. Some clones in this sample may be carry-over from other donors' samples. The specimen sequenced was naive CD4+ T cells from PBMCs. Subset specified: CD45RA+ positively selected. J is TRBJ1-2 and V is TRBV2, with 9 bases identical to TRBD1. This CDR3 is CASKRTGEDYGYTF. CDR3 coding DNA: TGTGCCAGCAAGCGGACAGGGGAGGACTATGGCTACACCTTC.